This TCR beta chain was identified in a study of CD8 T cell repertoires and HIV-1 epitope variants. As for the study in general: T cells were stimulated with Twenty-five Gag and Nef peptides separately. An uncultured baseline aliquot held 1M T cells. General study findings and limits: Under 10 TCR beta clonotypes were antigen-specific, 5 to 7 apparently recognizing autologous or escape variants. No clonotypes responded to the TAALDMSHF plasma variant; about five recognized KF9, one HW9.

J lost 6 bases, V lost 7 bases, and 10 bases had no gene match. This CDR3 spans 15 amino acids. Germline CDR1 MDHEN, CDR2 SYDVKM. Sequencing used immunoSEQ multiplex PCR; TCRdb keeps in-frame clones, though not all of them. The sample gives roughly 2,200 clones, approximately 70% of which show up once; roughly 47% is in the top ten. As for this clone: Its antigen is undetermined.

The clonotype comes from a male donor with HIV. Sequencing was performed on cultured CD8+ T cells derived from PBMCs. The V gene is TRBV28, the J gene TRBJ2-1; 9 bases align to TRBD2. The CDR3 sequence is CASTTGTSMGNEQFF. Here the CDR3 DNA reads TGTGCCAGCACCACCGGGACTAGCATGGGCAATGAGCAGTTCTTC.